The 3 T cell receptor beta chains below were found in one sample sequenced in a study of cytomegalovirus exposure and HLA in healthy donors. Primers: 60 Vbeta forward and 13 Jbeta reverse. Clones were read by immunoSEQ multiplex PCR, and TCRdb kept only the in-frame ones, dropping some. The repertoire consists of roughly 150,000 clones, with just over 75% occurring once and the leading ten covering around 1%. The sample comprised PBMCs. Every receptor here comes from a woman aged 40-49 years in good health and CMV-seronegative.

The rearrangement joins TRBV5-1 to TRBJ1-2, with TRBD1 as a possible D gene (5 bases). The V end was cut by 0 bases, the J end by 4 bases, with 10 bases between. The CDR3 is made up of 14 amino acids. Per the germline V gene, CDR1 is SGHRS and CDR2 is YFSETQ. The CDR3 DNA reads TGCGCCAGCAGCTTGGAGGGGCCCCCCTATGGCTACACCTTC. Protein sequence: CASSLEGPPYGYTF. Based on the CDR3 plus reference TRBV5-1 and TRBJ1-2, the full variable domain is KAGVTQTPRYLIKTRGQQVTLSCSPISGHRSVSWYQQTPGQGLQFLFEYFSETQRNKGNFPGRFSGRQFSNSRSEMNVSTLELGDSALYLCASSLEGPPYGYTFGSGTRLTVV.

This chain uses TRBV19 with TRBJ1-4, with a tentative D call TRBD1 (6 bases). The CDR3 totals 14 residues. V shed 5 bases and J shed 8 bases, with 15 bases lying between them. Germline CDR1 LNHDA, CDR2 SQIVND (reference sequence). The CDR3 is CASSPQGIGEKLFF. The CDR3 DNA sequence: TGTGCCAGTAGTCCACAGGGAATTGGCGAAAAACTGTTTTTT.

The CDR3, as DNA: TGTGCCAGCAGCTTAGTCCCTACCCATGGCTACACCTTC. This sequence encodes CASSLVPTHGYTF. This chain links TRBV7-9 with TRBJ1-2; D remains unclear. CDR3 length equals 13 residues. With 1 base removed from V and 6 bases from J, the gap between germline ends came to 9 bases. Per germline, CDR1 SEHNR and CDR2 FQNEAQ (reference sequence). Based on the CDR3 plus reference TRBV7-9 and TRBJ1-2, the full variable domain is DTGVSQNPRHKITKRGQNVTFRCDPISEHNRLYWYRQTLGQGPEFLTYFQNEAQLEKSRLLSDRFSAERPKGSFSTLEIQRTEQGDSAMYLCASSLVPTHGYTFGSGTRLTVV.